This T cell receptor beta chain was recorded in a study of blood T cells in healthy people across ages. Points from the study as a whole: Since the PBMCs were unsorted, naive and antigen-experienced cells could not be conclusively compared.

Germline-derived CDR1 and CDR2 are LGHNA and YSLEER. J gave up 10 bases and V 1 base, and 10 bases lay outside the gene matches. The CDR3 has 15 amino acids. Next came a second PCR, run for roughly 6 to 11 cycles, which used a sample-barcoded 5' primer along with a J-beta primer mix. TCRdb fed the 5' RACE reads into MiXCR, producing one record per CDR3 protein. The table has around 690,000 distinct CDR3 sequences, under 65% seen once; the top ten hold 30% to 45%. In the case of this clonotype: Its antigen is still unknown.

Total RNA was extracted at no less than 5.5 micrograms per sample. The sequence derives from a man aged 55-75 years in good health. The chain uses TRBV4-3 and TRBJ2-5; 9 nucleotides align to TRBD1. Sequencing was done on a sample of blood. In nucleotides, the CDR3 is TGCGCCAGCAGCCAAGGAATTCGACAGGGGGATGGCCAGTACTTC. Protein product: CASSQGIRQGDGQYF.